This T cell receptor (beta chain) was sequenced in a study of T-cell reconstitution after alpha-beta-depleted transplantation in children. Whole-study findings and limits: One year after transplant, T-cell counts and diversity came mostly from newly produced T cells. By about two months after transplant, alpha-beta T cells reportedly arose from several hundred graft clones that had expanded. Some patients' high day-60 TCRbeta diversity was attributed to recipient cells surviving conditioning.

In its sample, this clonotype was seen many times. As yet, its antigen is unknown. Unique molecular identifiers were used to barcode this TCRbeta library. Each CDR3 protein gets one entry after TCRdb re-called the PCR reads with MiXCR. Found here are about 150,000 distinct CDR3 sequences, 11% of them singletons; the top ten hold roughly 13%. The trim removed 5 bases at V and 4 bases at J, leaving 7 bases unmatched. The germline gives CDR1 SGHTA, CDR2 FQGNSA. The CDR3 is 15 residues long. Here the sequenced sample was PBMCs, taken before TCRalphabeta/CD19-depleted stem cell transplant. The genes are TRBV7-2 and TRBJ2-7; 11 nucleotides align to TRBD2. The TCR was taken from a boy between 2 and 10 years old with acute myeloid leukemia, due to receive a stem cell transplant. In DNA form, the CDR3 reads TGTGCCAGCAGCAAAACTAGCGGGAGAGCGTACGAGCAGTACTTC. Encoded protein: CASSKTSGRAYEQYF.